In its sample, the clone carrying this T cell receptor (beta chain) was seen many times. TCRdb re-called the RT-PCR reads through MiXCR, storing one row per CDR3 protein. This table has about 680,000 distinct CDR3 sequences, 12% to 15% appearing once. V lost 2 bases, J lost 5 bases, and 14 bases lay in between. Germline CDR1 DFQATT, CDR2 SNEGSKA (reference sequence). This CDR3 comprises 14 residues. Sequences were obtained from memory CD4+ T cells from blood. This TCR derives from a female donor in good health, serving as a healthy control. The chain employs TRBV20-1 and TRBJ2-3; D uncertain. CDR3 loop: CSARSRIGRDTQYF. The CDR3 DNA is TGCAGTGCTAGATCCAGAATCGGAAGAGATACGCAGTATTTT.